The rows below give T cell receptor beta chains drawn from one sample of a study of a mutant IDH1 vaccine in newly diagnosed glioma. These receptors lack a known antigen. The repertoire was sequenced with immunoSEQ multiplex PCR; TCRdb's copy has only in-frame clones and lacks some. The sample yields approximately 110,000 clones, 75% to 90% seen once. This material consisted of PBMCs, taken from a glioma patient whose treatment included an IDH1 peptide vaccine. The receptors derive from a woman in her 50s with glioma. Each CDR3 is given with its conserved first and last residue. The order of the fields is clone size, V gene, J gene, D gene, CDR3 DNA, CDR3 protein. D genes are given only for firm matches. Expanded clones are given a class, and other clones once, few, many or no size at all.

abundance: NA
v_gene: TRBV7-9
j_gene: TRBJ1-2
d_gene: NA
CDR3nt: TGTGCCAGCAGCCCAACCCAGGGCTATGGCTACACCTTC
CDR3aa: CASSPTQGYGYTF

abundance: NA
v_gene: TRBV27
j_gene: TRBJ1-5
d_gene: NA
CDR3nt: TGTGCCAGCATGGGGGGTAGCAATCAGCCCCAGCATTTT
CDR3aa: CASMGGSNQPQHF

abundance: NA
v_gene: TRBV7-7
j_gene: TRBJ2-5
d_gene: TRBD2
CDR3nt: TGTGCTAGCAGCTTTGCGCCGGCTAGCGGCGCCTCGGTAGAGACCCAGTACTTC
CDR3aa: CASSFAPASGASVETQYF

abundance: NA
v_gene: TRBV9
j_gene: TRBJ1-6
d_gene: NA
CDR3nt: TGTGCCAGCAGCGGAGAGGGGAGCTCCTATAATTCACCCCTCCACTTT
CDR3aa: CASSGEGSSYNSPLHF

abundance: NA
v_gene: TRBV9
j_gene: TRBJ1-3
d_gene: TRBD1
CDR3nt: TGTGCCAGCAGCTCCTCCGGGACAGCTCGCTCTGGAAACACCATATATTTT
CDR3aa: CASSSSGTARSGNTIYF

abundance: once
v_gene: TRBV15
j_gene: TRBJ2-7
d_gene: TRBD1
CDR3nt: TGTGCCACCAGCAGAGGATGGCTAAGAGGAGGGACAGGGGTGACCGAGCAGTACTTC
CDR3aa: CATSRGWLRGGTGVTEQYF

abundance: NA
v_gene: TRBV19
j_gene: TRBJ2-1
d_gene: NA
CDR3nt: TGTGCCAGTAGTATATCGGTAGAGGGATACAATGAGCAGTTCTTC
CDR3aa: CASSISVEGYNEQFF

abundance: NA
v_gene: TRBV4-2
j_gene: TRBJ1-1
d_gene: NA
CDR3nt: TGTGCCAGCAGCCAAGTTGGCCGCGACACTGAAGCTTTCTTT
CDR3aa: CASSQVGRDTEAFF

abundance: NA
v_gene: TRBV28
j_gene: TRBJ2-7
d_gene: NA
CDR3nt: TGTGCCAGCAGTTTTCAGGGGATTTTCAACGAGCAGTACTTC
CDR3aa: CASSFQGIFNEQYF

abundance: NA
v_gene: TRBV5-4
j_gene: TRBJ2-3
d_gene: TRBD2
CDR3nt: TGTGCCAGCAGCGGTTCTAGCGGGAGGCTCACAGATACGCAGTATTTT
CDR3aa: CASSGSSGRLTDTQYF

abundance: NA
v_gene: TRBV7-3
j_gene: TRBJ2-5
d_gene: TRBD1
CDR3nt: TGTGCCAGCAGCATTGACAGGGGAGAGACCCAGTACTTC
CDR3aa: CASSIDRGETQYF

abundance: NA
v_gene: TRBV7-6
j_gene: TRBJ2-5
d_gene: NA
CDR3nt: TGTGCCAGCACCTTTCGGGTAGAAGAGACCCAGTACTTC
CDR3aa: CASTFRVEETQYF

abundance: once
v_gene: TRBV11-3
j_gene: TRBJ1-2
d_gene: NA
CDR3nt: TGTGCCAGCAGCTTAGATCCCACCGGCCAAGGCTACACCTTC
CDR3aa: CASSLDPTGQGYTF

abundance: NA
v_gene: TRBV5-4
j_gene: TRBJ2-2
d_gene: NA
CDR3nt: TGTGCCAGCAGCCCGGACGTTGACATTGCCGGGGAGCTGTTTTTT
CDR3aa: CASSPDVDIAGELFF

abundance: NA
v_gene: TRBV23-1
j_gene: TRBJ2-7
d_gene: TRBD1
CDR3nt: TGCGCCAGCAGTCAATTTCGGGACAGGGTGGGGGCCGAGCAGTACTTC
CDR3aa: CASSQFRDRVGAEQYF

abundance: NA
v_gene: TRBV6-1
j_gene: TRBJ2-7
d_gene: TRBD2
CDR3nt: TGTGCCAGCAGTTCTACTAGCGGGAGTAGCCACGAGCAGTACTTC
CDR3aa: CASSSTSGSSHEQYF

abundance: NA
v_gene: TRBV9
j_gene: TRBJ2-3
d_gene: NA
CDR3nt: TGTGCCAGCAGCGTAGAACGGCTCACAGATACGCAGTATTTT
CDR3aa: CASSVERLTDTQYF

abundance: NA
v_gene: TRBV28
j_gene: TRBJ2-1
d_gene: NA
CDR3nt: TGTGCCAGTTGCGGGACGGACTACAATGAGCAGTTCTTC
CDR3aa: CASCGTDYNEQFF

abundance: NA
v_gene: TRBV9
j_gene: TRBJ2-7
d_gene: NA
CDR3nt: TGTGCCAGCAGCGTAGCCCCCGGCTACTACGAGCAGTACTTC
CDR3aa: CASSVAPGYYEQYF

abundance: NA
v_gene: TRBV27
j_gene: TRBJ1-2
d_gene: TRBD1
CDR3nt: TGTGCCAGCAGCTCCGGACAGGGGGCAATTTATGGCTACACCTTC
CDR3aa: CASSSGQGAIYGYTF

abundance: once
v_gene: TRBV27
j_gene: TRBJ2-3
d_gene: TRBD1
CDR3nt: TGTGCCAGCAGTCCCCGGACAGGGGGCGGGCCAGATACGCAGTATTTT
CDR3aa: CASSPRTGGGPDTQYF

abundance: NA
v_gene: TRBV7-3
j_gene: TRBJ1-5
d_gene: NA
CDR3nt: TGTGCCAGCAGCTTACGGGGAGGAGGCAATCAGCCCCAGCATTTT
CDR3aa: CASSLRGGGNQPQHF

abundance: NA
v_gene: TRBV30
j_gene: TRBJ2-3
d_gene: TRBD1
CDR3nt: TGTGCCTGGAGTGTACACTCCCTATTTAGATCGGGACAGGGAGGTGGGCGGACAGATACGCAGTATTTT
CDR3aa: CAWSVHSLFRSGQGGGRTDTQYF

abundance: NA
v_gene: TRBV7-3
j_gene: TRBJ2-1
d_gene: NA
CDR3nt: TGTGCCAGCAGCCCCCTGGAAGGGTCCTACAATGAGCAGTTCTTC
CDR3aa: CASSPLEGSYNEQFF

abundance: NA
v_gene: TRBV2
j_gene: TRBJ1-2
d_gene: TRBD1
CDR3nt: TGTGCCAGCAGTGCGGGGCCGGGACAGGGGTATGGCTACACCTTC
CDR3aa: CASSAGPGQGYGYTF

abundance: NA
v_gene: TRBV27
j_gene: TRBJ2-3
d_gene: NA
CDR3nt: TGTGCCAGCAGCTTACTAGCTAGGCTGACAGATACGCAGTATTTT
CDR3aa: CASSLLARLTDTQYF

abundance: NA
v_gene: TRBV29-1
j_gene: TRBJ1-1
d_gene: NA
CDR3nt: TGCAGCGTTGGTACGGACCTGAACACTGAAGCTTTCTTT
CDR3aa: CSVGTDLNTEAFF

abundance: NA
v_gene: TRBV10-3
j_gene: TRBJ2-3
d_gene: TRBD2
CDR3nt: TGTGCCATCAGTGAGGCGGGAGGGGGCACAGATACGCAGTATTTT
CDR3aa: CAISEAGGGTDTQYF

abundance: NA
v_gene: TRBV30
j_gene: TRBJ1-4
d_gene: NA
CDR3nt: TGTGCCTGGAGTGGTCAGGGTGGTGAAAAACTGTTTTTT
CDR3aa: CAWSGQGGEKLFF

abundance: NA
v_gene: TRBV10-2
j_gene: TRBJ2-2
d_gene: NA
CDR3nt: TGCGCCAGCAACCTAGCGAACACCGGGGAGCTGTTTTTT
CDR3aa: CASNLANTGELFF

abundance: once
v_gene: TRBV6-5
j_gene: TRBJ1-3
d_gene: TRBD1
CDR3nt: TGTGCCAGCAGGAAGACAGGGGAGAACACCATATATTTT
CDR3aa: CASRKTGENTIYF

abundance: few
v_gene: TRBV20-1
j_gene: TRBJ1-1
d_gene: NA
CDR3nt: TGCAGTGCTATCGAAGGGGAGAAAGCTTTCTTT
CDR3aa: CSAIEGEKAFF

abundance: few
v_gene: TRBV9
j_gene: TRBJ1-1
d_gene: NA
CDR3nt: TGTGCCAGCAGCGTAGCAGGCCAGGCTGAAGCTTTCTTT
CDR3aa: CASSVAGQAEAFF

abundance: NA
v_gene: TRBV10-3
j_gene: TRBJ1-3
d_gene: NA
CDR3nt: TGTGCCATCAGTGAGTCTTGGGGCCCTGGAAACACCATATATTTT
CDR3aa: CAISESWGPGNTIYF

abundance: NA
v_gene: TRBV6-5
j_gene: TRBJ1-1
d_gene: NA
CDR3nt: TGTGCCAGCATTGGACATAGGAACACTGAAGCTTTCTTT
CDR3aa: CASIGHRNTEAFF

abundance: once
v_gene: TRBV10-3
j_gene: TRBJ1-3
d_gene: NA
CDR3nt: TGTGCCATCAGTGTCTCTGCCGGCTCTGGAAACACCATATATTTT
CDR3aa: CAISVSAGSGNTIYF

abundance: NA
v_gene: TRBV5-5
j_gene: TRBJ2-3
d_gene: TRBD1
CDR3nt: TGTGCCAGCAGCGTGGGAGAGGGGGCCACAGATACGCAGTATTTT
CDR3aa: CASSVGEGATDTQYF

abundance: NA
v_gene: TRBV7-2
j_gene: TRBJ2-3
d_gene: TRBD2
CDR3nt: TGTGCCAGCAGCTCGCTAGCGGGAGGAATAGATACGCAGTATTTT
CDR3aa: CASSSLAGGIDTQYF

abundance: NA
v_gene: TRBV10-2
j_gene: TRBJ1-5
d_gene: NA
CDR3nt: TGCGCCAGCAGTGAAGCCGGGCTGCATCAGCCCCAGCATTTT
CDR3aa: CASSEAGLHQPQHF

abundance: NA
v_gene: TRBV7-8
j_gene: TRBJ1-5
d_gene: NA
CDR3nt: TGTGCCAGCAGCTTGGGGGGTCAGCCCCAGCATTTT
CDR3aa: CASSLGGQPQHF